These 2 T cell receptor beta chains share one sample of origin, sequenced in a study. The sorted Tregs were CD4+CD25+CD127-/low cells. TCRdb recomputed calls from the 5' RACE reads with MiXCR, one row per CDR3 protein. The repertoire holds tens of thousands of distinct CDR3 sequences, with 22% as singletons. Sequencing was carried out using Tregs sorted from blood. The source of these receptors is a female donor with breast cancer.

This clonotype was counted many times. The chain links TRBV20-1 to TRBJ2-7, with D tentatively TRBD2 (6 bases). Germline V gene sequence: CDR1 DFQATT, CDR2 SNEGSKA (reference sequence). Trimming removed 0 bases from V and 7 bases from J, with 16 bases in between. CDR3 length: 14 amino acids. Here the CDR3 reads CSARETNRGWEQYF. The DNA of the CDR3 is TGCAGTGCTAGAGAGACTAACCGGGGGTGGGAGCAGTACTTC.

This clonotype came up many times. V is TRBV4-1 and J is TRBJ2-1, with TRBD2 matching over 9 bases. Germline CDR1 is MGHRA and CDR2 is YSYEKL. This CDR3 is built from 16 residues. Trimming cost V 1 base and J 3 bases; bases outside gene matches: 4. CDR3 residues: CASSQVLAGNYNEQFF. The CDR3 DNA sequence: TGCGCCAGCAGCCAAGTTCTAGCGGGGAACTACAATGAGCAGTTCTTC.